Following are 2 T cell receptor beta chains from one sample sequenced in a study of PD-1 blockade in mismatch repair-deficient tumors. Using immunoSEQ multiplex PCR, the repertoire was profiled, and TCRdb retains in-frame clones only, with some absent. The table includes approximately 120,000 clones, 85% to 90% detected once. The sample here was peripheral blood, taken 44 weeks after starting pembrolizumab. These receptor sequences come from an adult with mismatch repair-deficient cancer.

The V gene is TRBV5-6, the J gene TRBJ1-2, with no clear D. Germline CDR1 reads SGHDT; CDR2 reads YYEEEE. This CDR3 region has 12 residues. V was pared by 4 bases and J by 0 bases, with 4 bases between. The DNA for the CDR3 is TGTGCCAGCAGCAGGACTAACTATGGCTACACCTTC. Amino acid sequence: CASSRTNYGYTF. Variable domain in full (rest from reference TRBV5-6 and TRBJ1-2): DAGVTQSPTHLIKTRGQQVTLRCSPKSGHDTVSWYQQALGQGPQFIFQYYEEEERQRGNFPDRFSGHQFPNYSSELNVNALLLGDSALYLCASSRTNYGYTFGSGTRLTVV.

This chain links TRBV29-1 with TRBJ1-2; no clear D gene. CDR1 and CDR2 (germline): SQVTM, ANQGSEA. The CDR3 is 11 amino acids. Trimming took 6 bases from V and 7 from J, leaving 12 bases between them. DNA of the CDR3: TGCAGCGTGACCCATCAGCCTGGCTACACCTTC. It is translated as CSVTHQPGYTF.